The 16 T cell receptor beta chains below were found in one sample sequenced in a study of blood T cell repertoires in COVID-19. Produced via immunoSEQ multiplex PCR; TCRdb's table is partial and in-frame only. Of 95,000 to 150,000 clones listed, 70% to 90% are singletons. The sequenced sample consisted of peripheral blood. These TCRs come from a man aged 40-50 years with acute or convalescent COVID-19.

Turning to this clone: Germline is not matched at one junction end, which may reflect a read error. The gene calls are TRBV4-2 and TRBJ1-2; 7 bases fit TRBD1. Germline CDR1 LGHNA, CDR2 YNFKEQ. The CDR3 is 14 residues long. The CDR3 reads CANSQGGDSYGYTF. CDR3 coding DNA: TGTGCCAACAGCCAAGGGGGGGACAGCTATGGCTACACCTTC.

The chain joins TRBV19 to TRBJ1-5; the match to TRBD1 covers 8 bases. This CDR3 region has 15 residues. V dropped 5 bases and J dropped 1; count of bases not matched to a gene: 4. Germline V gives CDR1 LNHDA, CDR2 SQIVND (reference sequence). The CDR3 is CASSSGQGSNQPQHF. The CDR3 nucleotides read TGTGCCAGTAGTTCAGGACAGGGCAGCAATCAGCCCCAGCATTTT.

J is TRBJ2-7 and V is TRBV5-1; D perhaps matches TRBD1 (6 bases). The V gene lost 0 bases and the J gene lost 2 bases, with 12 bases spanning the gap. The CDR3 covers 15 residues. CDR1 and CDR2 (germline): SGHRS, YFSETQ. The CDR3 nucleotides read TGCGCCAGCAGCTTGGGAGACAGGCACACCTACGAGCAGTACTTC. Its protein product is CASSLGDRHTYEQYF.

This rearrangement joins TRBV19 to TRBJ1-1; a weak D match, TRBD1 (5 bases). This CDR3 is built from 14 residues. V was pared by 1 base and J by 4 bases, with 10 bases between. Germline loops: CDR1 LNHDA, CDR2 SQIVND (reference sequence). The CDR3 region has the DNA TGTGCCAGTAGTATAGGTCAGGGCCGCACTGAAGCTTTCTTT. Amino acids: CASSIGQGRTEAFF.

CDR3 in amino acids: CASSLFAGGQDYEQYF. In DNA, the CDR3 is TGTGCCAGCAGTTTATTTGCCGGCGGGCAGGACTACGAGCAGTACTTC. The V and J genes are TRBV27 and TRBJ2-7, with a weak D call TRBD2 (5 bases). Germline V gene lookup returns CDR1 MNHEY and CDR2 SMNVEV (reference sequence). This CDR3 comprises 16 residues. V lost 1 base and J 3 bases, leaving 16 bases between the germline ends.

In DNA form, the CDR3 reads TGTGCCAGTAGTATAGGGGAGGGACAGCCCCAGCATTTT. It specifies CASSIGEGQPQHF. The chain carries TRBV19 and TRBJ1-5, with D unclear. V lost 1 base and J lost 7, with 8 bases in between. Germline V gives CDR1 LNHDA, CDR2 SQIVND (reference sequence). This CDR3 is built from 13 residues. Full variable domain (rest looked up from reference TRBV19 and TRBJ1-5): DGGITQSPKYLFRKEGQNVTLSCEQNLNHDAMYWYRQDPGQGLRLIYYSQIVNDFQKGDIAEGYSVSREKKESFPLTVTSAQKNPTAFYLCASSIGEGQPQHFGDGTRLSIL.

The V and J genes are TRBV9 and TRBJ2-3; D possibly corresponds to TRBD2 (5 bases). The germline V and J ends were trimmed by 0 bases and 6 bases, with 8 bases remaining between them. The germline V gene encodes CDR1 SGDLS and CDR2 YYNGEE. The CDR3 loop spans 13 amino acids. The CDR3 nucleotides are TGTGCCAGCAGCGTAGAACTAGGCGATACGCAGTATTTT. Amino acids: CASSVELGDTQYF.

This sequence joins TRBV6-5 and TRBJ1-5; D is perhaps TRBD1 (6 bases). The V end was cut by 2 bases, the J end by 3 bases, with 8 bases between. Germline CDR1 is MNHEY and CDR2 is SVGAGI. The CDR3 totals 14 residues. The CDR3 DNA reads as TGTGCCAGCAGTTACGGACAGTTCAATCAGCCCCAGCATTTT. Translating gives CASSYGQFNQPQHF.

The rearrangement links TRBV30 to TRBJ1-2; D remains ambiguous. This CDR3 has 11 residues. Germline CDR1 GTSNPN, CDR2 SVGIG (reference sequence). Trimming removed 4 bases from V and 4 bases from J, with 7 bases in between. For the CDR3, the DNA is TGTGCCTGGACTTCAGGCTATGGCTACACCTTC. Encoded protein: CAWTSGYGYTF.

DNA of the CDR3: TGTGCCAGCAGCCTGAGCGGGGGGCAAGAGACCCAGTACTTC. Its translation: CASSLSGGQETQYF. The chain is built from TRBV7-2 and TRBJ2-5; TRBD2 matches 9 bases. This CDR3 comprises 14 residues. The V segment lost 5 bases and the J segment 2 bases; nucleotides outside the gene matches: 3. Germline V CDR1 and CDR2: SGHTA, FQGNSA.

The chain employs TRBV5-1 and TRBJ2-5, with TRBD2 matching over 8 bases. Trimming cost V 4 bases and J 5 bases; bases outside gene matches: 19. This CDR3 region has 18 residues. Germline V CDR1 and CDR2: SGHRS, YFSETQ. In DNA form, the CDR3 reads TGCGCCAGCAGCCCCGCAAGTTCGGGAGGGCCGTACTTCGAGACCCAGTACTTC. Translated: CASSPASSGGPYFETQYF.

The chain joins TRBV7-6 to TRBJ2-1; 8 bases are shared with TRBD2. Germline V gene lookup returns CDR1 SGHVS and CDR2 FNYEAQ. CDR3 length: 16 amino acids. The trim removed 5 bases at V and 3 bases at J, leaving 9 bases unmatched. The CDR3, as DNA: TGTGCCAGCAGCCCCCAGCGGGGGAACTTCTACAATGAGCAGTTCTTC. The encoded protein is CASSPQRGNFYNEQFF.

The gene calls are TRBV9 and TRBJ1-3; D might be TRBD1 (6 bases). V dropped 0 bases and J dropped 4 bases, with 14 bases sitting between them. Germline CDR1 reads SGDLS; CDR2 reads YYNGEE. The CDR3 is 16 residues long. CDR3 bases: TGTGCCAGCAGCGTAGCTAGTGGGGGCGCGGGAAACACCATATATTTT. This gives the protein CASSVASGGAGNTIYF.

This rearrangement joins TRBV27 to TRBJ2-1, with TRBD2 matching over 9 bases. In germline, CDR1 is MNHEY, CDR2 SMNVEV (reference sequence). The CDR3 spans 17 residues. The ends lost 7 bases at V and 3 bases at J; junction bases unmatched: 13. This CDR3 reads CASIDIAGVHGYNEQFF. The CDR3 coding sequence is TGTGCCAGCATCGATATAGCGGGAGTGCATGGCTACAATGAGCAGTTCTTC.

V and J are TRBV5-6 and TRBJ1-5, with no clear D. Germline V gene data show CDR1 as SGHDT and CDR2 as YYEEEE. V was cut by 4 bases and J by 1 base, with 12 bases left in between. This CDR3 has 15 amino acids. For the CDR3, the DNA is TGTGCCAGCAGCAAGAGATTCGGGAGCAATCAGCCCCAGCATTTT. Translation: CASSKRFGSNQPQHF.

The chain joins TRBV7-2 to TRBJ1-5, with 7 bases matching TRBD1. There are 16 residues in the CDR3. Germline V gene sequence: CDR1 SGHTA, CDR2 FQGNSA. J lost 10 bases, V lost 1 base, and 13 bases had no gene match. The CDR3, as DNA: TGTGCCAGCAGCTTAGACTCAGGGGGAAGCTCAGAACCCCAGCATTTT. It yields the protein CASSLDSGGSSEPQHF.